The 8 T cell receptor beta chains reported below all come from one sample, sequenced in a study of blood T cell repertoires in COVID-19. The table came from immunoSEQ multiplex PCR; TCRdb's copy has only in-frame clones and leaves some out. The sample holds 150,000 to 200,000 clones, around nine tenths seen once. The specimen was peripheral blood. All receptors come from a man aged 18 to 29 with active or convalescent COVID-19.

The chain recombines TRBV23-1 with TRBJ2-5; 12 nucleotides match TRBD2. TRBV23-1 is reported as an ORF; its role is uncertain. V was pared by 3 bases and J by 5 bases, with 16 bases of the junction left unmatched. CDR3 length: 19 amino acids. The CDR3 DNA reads TGCGCCAGCAGTCAGCCACCACCTCAGACTAGCGGGGGCGAGGAGACCCAGTACTTC. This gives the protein CASSQPPPQTSGGEETQYF.

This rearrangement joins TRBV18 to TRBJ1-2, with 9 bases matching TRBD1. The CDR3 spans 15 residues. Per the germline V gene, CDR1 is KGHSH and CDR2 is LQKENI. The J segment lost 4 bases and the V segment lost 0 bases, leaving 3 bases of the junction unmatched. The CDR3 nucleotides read TGTGCCAGCTCACCACCGGTGACAGGGGGCTATGGCTACACCTTC. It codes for CASSPPVTGGYGYTF.

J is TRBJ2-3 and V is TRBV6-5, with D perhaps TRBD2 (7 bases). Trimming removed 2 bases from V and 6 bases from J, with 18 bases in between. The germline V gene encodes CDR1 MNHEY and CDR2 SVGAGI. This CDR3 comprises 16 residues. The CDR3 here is CASSYKGGTIGDTQYF. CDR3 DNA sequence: TGTGCCAGCAGTTACAAGGGGGGGACAATAGGGGATACGCAGTATTTT.

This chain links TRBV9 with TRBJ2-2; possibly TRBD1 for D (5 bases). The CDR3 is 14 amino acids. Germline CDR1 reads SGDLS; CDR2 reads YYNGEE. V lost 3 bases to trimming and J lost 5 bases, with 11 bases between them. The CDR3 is CASSAQQETGELFF. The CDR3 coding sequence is TGTGCCAGCAGCGCTCAACAGGAGACCGGGGAGCTGTTTTTT.

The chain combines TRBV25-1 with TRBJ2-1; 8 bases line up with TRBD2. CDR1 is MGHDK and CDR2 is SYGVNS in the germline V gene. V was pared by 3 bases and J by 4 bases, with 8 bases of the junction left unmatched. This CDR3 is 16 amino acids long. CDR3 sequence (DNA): TGTGCCAGCAGTGATACGGGGGGGGTGAAATACAATGAGCAGTTCTTC. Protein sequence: CASSDTGGVKYNEQFF.

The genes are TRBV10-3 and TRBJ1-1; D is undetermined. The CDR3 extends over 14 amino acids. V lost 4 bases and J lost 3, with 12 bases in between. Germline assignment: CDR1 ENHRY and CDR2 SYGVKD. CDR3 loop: CAISGPGSDTEAFF. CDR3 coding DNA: TGTGCCATCAGTGGGCCAGGCTCAGACACTGAAGCTTTCTTT.

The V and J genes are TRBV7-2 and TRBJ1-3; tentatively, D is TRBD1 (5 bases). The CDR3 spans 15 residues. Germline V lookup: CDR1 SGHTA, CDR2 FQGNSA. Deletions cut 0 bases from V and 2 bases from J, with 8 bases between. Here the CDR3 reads CASSLAGGAGNTIYF. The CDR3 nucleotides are TGTGCCAGCAGCTTAGCTGGAGGGGCTGGAAACACCATATATTTT.

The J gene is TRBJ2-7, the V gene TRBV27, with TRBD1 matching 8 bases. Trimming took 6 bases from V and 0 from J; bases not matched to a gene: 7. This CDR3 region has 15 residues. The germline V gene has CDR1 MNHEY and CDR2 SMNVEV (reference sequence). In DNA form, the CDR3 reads TGTGCCAGCAGATCCGGACAGGGAATCTCCTACGAGCAGTACTTC. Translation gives CASRSGQGISYEQYF.